The 18 T cell receptor beta chains in this list originate from one sample, sequenced in a study of regulatory T cells in long-lasting Graves disease. CDR3-region Arm-PCR and iRepertoire HTBI primers produced the TCR beta libraries. TCRdb ran MiXCR on the multiplex PCR reads and lists one entry per CDR3 protein. Among about 470,000 distinct CDR3 sequences, about a sixth were seen once, and the ten largest hold about 12%. The time point was: newly diagnosed GD, antithyroid drugs for less than 3 months. PBMCs were the source of the RNA used for TCR sequencing. These data are also associated with another study on T cells in Graves' hyperthyroidism and ophthalmopathy.

This specimen was peripheral blood mononuclear cells (PBMCs), taken at new diagnosis, from a patient treated with antithyroid drugs. These receptors all stem from a middle-aged man with Graves disease.

CDR3 nucleotide sequence: TGCAGCGCATGGACTGAGGGGGAGACCCAGTACTTC. Amino acids: CSAWTEGETQYF. This chain links TRBV29-1 with TRBJ2-5; either TRBD1 or TRBD2 may fit D (5 bases each). Germline V gene data show CDR1 as SQVTM and CDR2 as ANQGSEA. Deletions cut 7 bases from V and 5 bases from J, with 14 bases between. This CDR3 has 12 amino acids.

The chain joins TRBV10-3 to TRBJ2-2; 12 bases agree with TRBD2. The CDR3 is 17 residues long. The V gene end was trimmed by 3 bases and the J gene end by 7 bases; junction bases not matched to a gene: 9. Per germline, CDR1 ENHRY and CDR2 SYGVKD. CDR3 region: CAISEHTLAGGIGELFF. CDR3 DNA: TGTGCCATCAGTGAACACACACTAGCGGGAGGAATCGGGGAGCTGTTTTTT.

The sample holds many counts of this clonotype. This chain uses TRBV28 with TRBJ1-2; no definite D call. The V and J ends lost 7 bases and 2 bases respectively, with 11 bases between them. The CDR3 totals 13 residues. Germline CDR1 reads MDHEN; CDR2 reads SYDVKM. The chain's CDR3 is CASTGGPNYGYTF. The DNA for the CDR3 is TGTGCCAGCACCGGCGGACCCAACTATGGCTACACCTTC.

This rearrangement joins TRBV25-1 to TRBJ2-7, with D maybe TRBD2 (5 bases). There are 16 residues in the CDR3. The V end was cut by 4 bases, the J end by 6 bases, with 22 bases between. Germline V gives CDR1 MGHDK, CDR2 SYGVNS. The CDR3, as DNA: TGTGCCAGCAGTGTTTTGGGGAGTGGGGTACCCCGCGAGCAGTACTTC. Its protein product is CASSVLGSGVPREQYF.

The chain couples TRBV19 to TRBJ2-3; 9 bases are shared with TRBD2. This CDR3 is 17 amino acids long. V trimming: 5 bases; J trimming: 2 bases; junction bases outside the gene matches: 11. Germline CDR1 reads LNHDA; CDR2 reads SQIVND (reference sequence). CDR3 loop: CASSGRLAESHTDTQYF. In nucleotides, the CDR3 is TGTGCCAGTAGTGGGAGACTAGCGGAATCCCACACAGATACGCAGTATTTT.

This clonotype was seen repeatedly, ten times or more. This chain connects TRBV7-7 to TRBJ2-1; the match to TRBD2 covers 12 bases. J lost 7 bases, V lost 5 bases, and 6 bases had no gene match. The CDR3 is 15 amino acids. Per the germline V gene, CDR1 is SSHAT and CDR2 is FNYEAQ (reference sequence). The CDR3 here is CASSQTSGSYNEQFF. CDR3 in DNA: TGTGCCAGCAGCCAGACTAGCGGGAGTTATAATGAGCAGTTCTTC.

This clonotype was counted ten times or more. The chain recombines TRBV20-1 with TRBJ2-3; 8 bases are a match to TRBD2. Germline trimming cut 6 bases from V and 0 bases from J; bases unmatched to any gene: 8. CDR1 is DFQATT, CDR2 SNEGSKA, per germline (reference sequence). The CDR3 is made up of 15 amino acids. CDR3 DNA: TGCAGTGCCATTCCTCCGGGAGGGAGCACAGATACGCAGTATTTT. Translating it yields CSAIPPGGSTDTQYF.

At least ten counts were recorded for this clonotype. V gene TRBV20-1 combines with J gene TRBJ2-3; D unresolved. V was pared by 5 bases and J by 7 bases, with 16 bases between. The CDR3 has 13 residues. The V gene's germline CDR1 is DFQATT and CDR2 SNEGSKA (reference sequence). The DNA of the CDR3 is TGCAGTGCTCCACGACGTTGGTTACATACGCAGTATTTT. The encoded protein is CSAPRRWLHTQYF.

This clonotype was counted many times. The rearrangement links TRBV27 to TRBJ2-1; 14 positions match TRBD2. This CDR3 is 15 amino acids long. Germline trimming cut 4 bases from V and 8 bases from J; bases unmatched to any gene: 4. In germline, CDR1 is MNHEY, CDR2 SMNVEV (reference sequence). This chain's CDR3 is CASSSGTSGSDEQFF. The CDR3 DNA reads TGTGCCAGCAGTTCCGGGACTAGCGGGAGTGATGAGCAGTTCTTC.

This clonotype was picked up many times. The V gene is TRBV7-2, the J gene TRBJ2-3; TRBD2 matches at 12 bases. This CDR3 has 15 amino acids. Germline CDR1 reads SGHTA; CDR2 reads FQGNSA. Trimming at V came to 5 bases and at J to 6 bases, leaving 6 bases not matched to a gene. The CDR3 DNA reads TGTGCCAGCAGCAGAAGACTAGCGGGAGTTGATACGCAGTATTTT. Translating gives CASSRRLAGVDTQYF. Complete variable domain (other parts from reference TRBV7-2 and TRBJ2-3): GAGVSQSPSNKVTEKGKDVELRCDPISGHTALYWYRQSLGQGLEFLIYFQGNSAPDKSGLPSDRFSAERTGGSVSTLTIQRTQQEDSAVYLCASSRRLAGVDTQYFGPGTRLTVL.

This clonotype occurred many times. The gene calls are TRBV6-1 and TRBJ1-5; D is possibly TRBD1 (5 bases). Germline CDR1 is MNHNS and CDR2 is SASEGT. The germline V and J ends were trimmed by 6 bases and 0 bases, with 18 bases remaining between them. CDR3 length: 17 amino acids. The CDR3 sequence is CASSARSTGTSNQPQHF. The DNA for the CDR3 is TGTGCCAGCAGCGCCCGTAGTACTGGGACTAGCAATCAGCCCCAGCATTTT.

This clonotype occurred many times. The V call is TRBV30, the J call TRBJ2-5; 8 bases are shared with TRBD2. This CDR3 comprises 12 residues. Germline-derived CDR1 and CDR2 are GTSNPN and SVGIG (reference sequence). Unmatched junction bases numbered 3, after V lost 4 bases and J lost 5 bases. CDR3 sequence: CAWIPGGETQYF. The DNA for the CDR3 is TGTGCCTGGATCCCGGGGGGGGAGACCCAGTACTTC.

This clonotype was seen at least ten times. J is TRBJ2-5 and V is TRBV5-6; 9 bases line up with TRBD2. Germline assignment: CDR1 SGHDT and CDR2 YYEEEE. CDR3 length: 12 residues. Trimming removed 4 bases from V and 5 bases from J; junction bases left unmatched: 0. CDR3 DNA: TGTGCCAGCAGCGCGGGAGGGGAGACCCAGTACTTC. Its protein is CASSAGGETQYF.

This clonotype was picked up a small number of times. The chain recombines TRBV10-3 with TRBJ2-2, with D unclear. CDR3 length: 14 residues. From germline, CDR1 is ENHRY and CDR2 SYGVKD. Trimming took 3 bases from V and 3 from J, leaving 8 bases between them. CDR3 residues: CAISDKVDTGELFF. CDR3 DNA sequence: TGTGCCATCAGTGATAAGGTGGACACCGGGGAGCTGTTTTTT.

The table lists this clonotype with a few counts. The V gene is TRBV14, the J gene TRBJ1-6; D call uncertain. The V gene lost 1 base and the J gene lost 8 bases, with 9 bases spanning the gap. Germline V gene sequence: CDR1 SGHDN, CDR2 FVKESK. This CDR3 spans 14 amino acids. DNA of the CDR3: TGTGCCAGCAGCCAAGTGGTCGGATATTCACCCCTCCACTTT. It encodes CASSQVVGYSPLHF. Full variable domain (outside the CDR3, taken from reference TRBV14 and TRBJ1-6): EAGVTQFPSHSVIEKGQTVTLRCDPISGHDNLYWYRRVMGKEIKFLLHFVKESKQDESGMPNNRFLAERTGGTYSTLKVQPAELEDSGVYFCASSQVVGYSPLHFGNGTRLTVT.

The sample holds many counts of this clonotype. The J gene is TRBJ1-1, the V gene TRBV3-1; D remains unclear. Germline CDR1 is LGHDT and CDR2 is YNNKEL (reference sequence). CDR3 length equals 14 residues. Trimming stripped 0 bases from V and 1 base from J, with 6 bases between. CDR3 in DNA: TGTGCCAGCAGCCAAGATCCCAGGAACACTGAAGCTTTCTTT. Its translation: CASSQDPRNTEAFF.

This clonotype was counted many times. The rearrangement joins TRBV12-3 or TRBV12-4 to TRBJ1-1; no clear D. The CDR3 loop spans 12 amino acids. V shed 2 bases and J shed 9 bases, with 10 bases lying between them. CDR3 bases: TGTGCCAGCAGTTTAAACGTCCTGAAAGCTTTCTTT. Translating it yields CASSLNVLKAFF.

This clonotype appeared a few times. This chain uses TRBV6-1 with TRBJ2-3, with D maybe TRBD2 (6 bases). Trimming removed 6 bases from V and 5 bases from J, with 15 bases in between. CDR3 size: 14 residues. Per the germline V gene, CDR1 is MNHNS and CDR2 is SASEGT. The CDR3 DNA reads TGTGCCAGCAGGCCCCGGGGGTTGGAAGATACGCAGTATTTT. It encodes CASRPRGLEDTQYF.